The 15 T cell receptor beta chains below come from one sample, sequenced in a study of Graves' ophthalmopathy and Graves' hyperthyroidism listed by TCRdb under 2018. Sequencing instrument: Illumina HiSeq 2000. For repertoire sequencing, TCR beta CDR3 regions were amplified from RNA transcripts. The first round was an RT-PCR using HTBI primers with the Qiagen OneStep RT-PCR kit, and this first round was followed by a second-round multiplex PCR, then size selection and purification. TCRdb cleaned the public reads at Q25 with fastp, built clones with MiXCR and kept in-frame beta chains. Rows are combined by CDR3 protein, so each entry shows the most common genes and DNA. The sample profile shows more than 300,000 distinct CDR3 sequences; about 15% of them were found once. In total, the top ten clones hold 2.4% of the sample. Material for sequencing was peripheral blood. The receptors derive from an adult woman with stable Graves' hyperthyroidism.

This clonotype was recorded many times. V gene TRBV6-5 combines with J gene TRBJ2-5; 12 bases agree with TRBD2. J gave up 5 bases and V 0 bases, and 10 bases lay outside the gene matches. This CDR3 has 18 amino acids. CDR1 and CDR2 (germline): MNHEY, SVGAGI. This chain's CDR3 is CASSYSVLAGGPEETQYF. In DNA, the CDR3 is TGTGCCAGCAGTTACTCGGTCCTAGCGGGAGGGCCGGAGGAGACCCAGTACTTC.

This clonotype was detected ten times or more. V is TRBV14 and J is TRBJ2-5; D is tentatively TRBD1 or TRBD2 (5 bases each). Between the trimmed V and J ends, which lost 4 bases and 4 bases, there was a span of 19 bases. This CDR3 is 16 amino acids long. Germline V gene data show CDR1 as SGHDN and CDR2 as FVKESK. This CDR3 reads CASSRGLIKRGETQYF. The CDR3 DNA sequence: TGTGCCAGCAGCCGCGGGCTAATCAAGAGGGGAGAGACCCAGTACTTC.

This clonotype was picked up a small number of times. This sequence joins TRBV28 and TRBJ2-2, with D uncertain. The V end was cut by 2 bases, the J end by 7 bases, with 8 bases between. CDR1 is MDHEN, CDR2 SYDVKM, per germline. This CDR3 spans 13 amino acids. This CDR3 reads CASSLSPRGELFF. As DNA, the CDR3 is TGTGCCAGCAGTTTAAGCCCTCGCGGGGAGCTGTTTTTT.

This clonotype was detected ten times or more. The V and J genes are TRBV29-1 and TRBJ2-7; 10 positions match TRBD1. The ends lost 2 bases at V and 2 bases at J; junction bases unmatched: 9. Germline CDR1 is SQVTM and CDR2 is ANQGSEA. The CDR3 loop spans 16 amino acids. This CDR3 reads CSVERDDRGHPYEQYF. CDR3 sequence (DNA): TGCAGCGTTGAACGCGACGACAGGGGGCATCCCTACGAGCAGTACTTC.

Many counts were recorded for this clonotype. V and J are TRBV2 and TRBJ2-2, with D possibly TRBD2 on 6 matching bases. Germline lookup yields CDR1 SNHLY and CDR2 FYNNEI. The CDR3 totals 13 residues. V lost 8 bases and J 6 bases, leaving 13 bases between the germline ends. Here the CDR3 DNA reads TGTGCCAGCGGGCGGTCGGGGGCCGGGGAGCTGTTTTTT. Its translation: CASGRSGAGELFF.

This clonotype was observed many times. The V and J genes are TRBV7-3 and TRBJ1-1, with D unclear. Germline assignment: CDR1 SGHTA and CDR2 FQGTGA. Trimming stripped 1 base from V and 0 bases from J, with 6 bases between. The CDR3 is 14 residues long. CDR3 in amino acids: CASSLRSVNTEAFF. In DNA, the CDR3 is TGTGCCAGCAGCTTAAGGTCCGTGAACACTGAAGCTTTCTTT.

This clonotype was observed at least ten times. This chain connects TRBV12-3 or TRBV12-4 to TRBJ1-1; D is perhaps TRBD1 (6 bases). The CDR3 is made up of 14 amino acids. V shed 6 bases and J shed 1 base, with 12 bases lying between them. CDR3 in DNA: TGTGCCAGCAGACTCACAGGGAGGAACACTGAAGCTTTCTTT. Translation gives CASRLTGRNTEAFF.

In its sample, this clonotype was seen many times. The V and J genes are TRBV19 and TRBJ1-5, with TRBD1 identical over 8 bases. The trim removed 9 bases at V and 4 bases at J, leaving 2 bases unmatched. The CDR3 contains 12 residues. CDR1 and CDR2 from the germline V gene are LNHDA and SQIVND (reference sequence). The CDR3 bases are TGTGCCAGCAGACAGGGGAATCAGCCCCAGCATTTT. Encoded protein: CASRQGNQPQHF.

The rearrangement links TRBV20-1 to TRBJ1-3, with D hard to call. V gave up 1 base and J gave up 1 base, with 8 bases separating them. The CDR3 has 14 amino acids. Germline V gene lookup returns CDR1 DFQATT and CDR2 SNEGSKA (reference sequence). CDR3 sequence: CSARARSSGNTIYF. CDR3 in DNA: TGCAGTGCTAGAGCGCGCAGTTCTGGAAACACCATATATTTT.

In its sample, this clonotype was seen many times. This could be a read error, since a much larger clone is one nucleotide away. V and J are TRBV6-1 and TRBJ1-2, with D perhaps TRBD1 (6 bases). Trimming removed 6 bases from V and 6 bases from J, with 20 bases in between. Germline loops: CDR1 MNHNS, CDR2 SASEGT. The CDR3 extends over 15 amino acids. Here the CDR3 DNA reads TGTGCCAGCAGACCGAGTGACAGGCGGGTCCATGGCTACACCTTC. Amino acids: CASRPSDRRVHGYTF.

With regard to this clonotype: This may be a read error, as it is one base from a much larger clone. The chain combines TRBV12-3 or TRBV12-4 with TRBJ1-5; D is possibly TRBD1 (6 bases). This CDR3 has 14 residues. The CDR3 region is CASSLRGGYQPLHF. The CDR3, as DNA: TGTGCCAGCAGCCTAAGGGGGGGGTATCAGCCCCTGCATTTT.

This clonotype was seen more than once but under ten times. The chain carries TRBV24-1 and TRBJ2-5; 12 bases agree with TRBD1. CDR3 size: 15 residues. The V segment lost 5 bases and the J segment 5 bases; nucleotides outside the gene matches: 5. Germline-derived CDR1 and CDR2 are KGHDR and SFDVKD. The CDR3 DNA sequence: TGTGCCACCAGTGTTGGGACAGGGGGCGCGGAGACCCAGTACTTC. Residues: CATSVGTGGAETQYF.

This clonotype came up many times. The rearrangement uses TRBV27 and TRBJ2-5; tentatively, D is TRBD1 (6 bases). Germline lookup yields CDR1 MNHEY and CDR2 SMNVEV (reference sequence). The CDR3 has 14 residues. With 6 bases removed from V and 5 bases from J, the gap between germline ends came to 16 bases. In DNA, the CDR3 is TGTGCCAGCAGCTTTACAGGGAATCGCGAGACCCAGTACTTC. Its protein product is CASSFTGNRETQYF.

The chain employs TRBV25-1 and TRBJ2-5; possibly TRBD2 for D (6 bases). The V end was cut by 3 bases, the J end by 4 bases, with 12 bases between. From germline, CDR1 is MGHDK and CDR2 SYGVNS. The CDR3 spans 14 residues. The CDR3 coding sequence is TGTGCCAGCAGTGACCCAGCGGGTCTAGAGACCCAGTACTTC. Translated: CASSDPAGLETQYF.

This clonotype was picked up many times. CDR3 sequence (DNA): TGTGCCAGCAGTTATTCTATCCGGGACAGGGACTACGAGCAGTACTTC. Residues: CASSYSIRDRDYEQYF. The chain has TRBV28 and TRBJ2-7, with 9 nucleotides matching TRBD1. V lost 4 bases and J lost 3; bases outside the gene matches: 10. The CDR3 length is 16 residues. Germline CDR1 reads MDHEN; CDR2 reads SYDVKM. The variable domain in full, completed from reference TRBV28 and TRBJ2-7, reads DVKVTQSSRYLVKRTGEKVFLECVQDMDHENMFWYRQDPGLGLRLIYFSYDVKMKEKGDIPEGYSVSREKKERFSLILESASTNQTSMYLCASSYSIRDRDYEQYFGPGTRLTVT.